This entry concerns a single TCR beta chain. Its antigen is unidentified. Treatment here: about 20 received Ad26.COV2.S at low or high dose, single or two shots; about 5 received placebo; per-sample allocation not given. Samples analyzed were those drawn on day 63 after the first vaccine or placebo injection. TCRdb's table, derived via immunoSEQ multiplex PCR, lists solely in-frame clones and lacks some. The sample shows 400,000 to 500,000 clones, roughly 88% of them seen only once. The germline V and J ends were trimmed by 3 bases and 10 bases, with 7 bases remaining between them. Germline CDR1 is MDHEN and CDR2 is SYDVKM. There are 11 residues in the CDR3. The source of the sample is a study of Ad26.COV2.S vaccination and SARS-CoV-2 variants. As for the study in general: COV1001, an Ad26.COV2.S trial, supplied this vaccine-arm donor.

The study, taken as a whole, reports: Compared with placebo recipients, vaccine recipients had higher spike-specific TCR breadth.

The source material was peripheral blood, sampled in a trial of Ad26.COV2.S vaccine versus placebo. The sequence came from a person between 18 and 60 years old who received the Ad26.COV2.S COVID-19 vaccine or a placebo. The chain recombines TRBV28 with TRBJ2-1, with unresolved D. CDR3 residues: CASSLRAEQFF. CDR3 nucleotides: TGTGCCAGCAGTTTGCGAGCAGAGCAGTTCTTC. Drawing the rest from reference TRBV28 and TRBJ2-1, the complete variable domain is DVKVTQSSRYLVKRTGEKVFLECVQDMDHENMFWYRQDPGLGLRLIYFSYDVKMKEKGDIPEGYSVSREKKERFSLILESASTNQTSMYLCASSLRAEQFFGPGTRLTVL.